Included here is one T cell receptor (beta chain) sequence, with context. This sample is drawn from a study of blood T cell repertoires in COVID-19. Across the study: Sample material is recorded as cDNA or gDNA derived from T cells, B-cell-depleted T cells, or PBMCs.

The CDR3 is 15 residues long. Germline CDR1 and CDR2: LGHNT and FRNRAP. Deletions cut 7 bases from V and 4 bases from J, with 19 bases between. Study processing details: Estimated nucleated cell counts came from reference gene primer amplification. Here immunoSEQ multiplex PCR was the method, and the copy in TCRdb shows in-frame clones only, minus some. V and J calls and clone size are given by that table; D and trimming were obtained from the DNA. The data hold about 130,000 clones, with about four fifths observed a single time. Material: peripheral blood. This sequence was found in a man in his forties with active or convalescent COVID-19. J is TRBJ1-1 and V is TRBV12-5; a weak D match, TRBD1 (6 bases). The CDR3 sequence is CASVQGTSTATEAFF. The CDR3 DNA follows: TGTGCTAGTGTTCAGGGGACCTCAACGGCCACTGAAGCTTTCTTT.